This entry lists 19 T cell receptor beta chains sequenced from one sample in a study of blood T cell repertoires in COVID-19. Clones were read by immunoSEQ multiplex PCR, and TCRdb kept only the in-frame ones, dropping some. The profile shows 200,000 to 250,000 clones, approximately 90% of them singletons. What was sequenced was PBMCs or T cells enriched from blood (not recorded which). These receptors all come from a man between 25 and 39 years old who had recovered from COVID-19.

This rearrangement joins TRBV5-4 to TRBJ1-1; D ambiguous. The CDR3 covers 13 residues. CDR1 and CDR2 (germline): SGHNT, YYREEE (reference sequence). Trimming removed 7 bases from V and 1 base from J, with 11 bases in between. The CDR3 DNA reads TGTGCCAGCCTGGACTCTCCGAACACTGAAGCTTTCTTT. This codes for CASLDSPNTEAFF. The variable domain in full, with the rest retrieved from reference TRBV5-4 and TRBJ1-1, is ETGVTQSPTHLIKTRGQQVTLRCSSQSGHNTVSWYQQALGQGPQFIFQYYREEENGRGNFPPRFSGLQFPNYSSELNVNALELDDSALYLCASLDSPNTEAFFGQGTRLTVV.

V gene TRBV28 combines with J gene TRBJ2-1; D is unresolved. The CDR3 covers 12 residues. V lost 2 bases, J lost 9 bases, and 8 bases lay in between. Germline lookup yields CDR1 MDHEN and CDR2 SYDVKM. The CDR3 is CASSLGGFEQFF. The CDR3 DNA follows: TGTGCCAGCAGTTTAGGCGGCTTTGAGCAGTTCTTC.

The chain carries TRBV18 and TRBJ2-7; 13 nucleotides match TRBD2. CDR3 length: 15 residues. Germline lookup yields CDR1 KGHSH and CDR2 LQKENI. V was clipped by 5 bases and J by 4 bases; unmatched bases: 5. The CDR3 region has the DNA TGTGCCAGCTCAGGGACTAGCGGGACCGGTTACGAGCAGTACTTC. As protein: CASSGTSGTGYEQYF. Together with reference TRBV18 and TRBJ2-7, the CDR3 gives the full variable domain: NAGVMQNPRHLVRRRGQEARLRCSPMKGHSHVYWYRQLPEEGLKFMVYLQKENIIDESGMPKERFSAEFPKEGPSILRIQQVVRGDSAAYFCASSGTSGTGYEQYFGPGTRLTVT.

The genes are TRBV19 and TRBJ1-5; D is unclear. The CDR3 consists of 13 residues. Between the trimmed V and J ends, which lost 9 bases and 4 bases, there was a span of 13 bases. Germline assignment: CDR1 LNHDA and CDR2 SQIVND (reference sequence). In DNA form, the CDR3 reads TGTGCCAGCCTTGGCCTCAAAAATCAGCCCCAGCATTTT. This sequence encodes CASLGLKNQPQHF. Together with reference TRBV19 and TRBJ1-5, the CDR3 gives the full variable domain: DGGITQSPKYLFRKEGQNVTLSCEQNLNHDAMYWYRQDPGQGLRLIYYSQIVNDFQKGDIAEGYSVSREKKESFPLTVTSAQKNPTAFYLCASLGLKNQPQHFGDGTRLSIL.

The chain has TRBV4-1 and TRBJ2-1, with TRBD1 matching 10 bases. With 3 bases clipped from V and 6 bases from J, the junction kept 8 bases outside the gene matches. The CDR3 contains 16 residues. In germline, CDR1 is MGHRA, CDR2 YSYEKL. DNA for the CDR3: TGCGCCAGCAGCCATTACGGGACAGGGGTGGGCAATGAGCAGTTCTTC. It translates to CASSHYGTGVGNEQFF.

This chain connects TRBV23-1 to TRBJ2-7, with TRBD1 as a possible D gene (7 bases). TRBV23-1 is marked as an open reading frame, function uncertain. CDR3 length equals 13 residues. V was cut by 3 bases and J by 5 bases, with 11 bases left in between. CDR3 residues: CASSQAGGNEQYF. CDR3 sequence (DNA): TGCGCCAGCAGTCAGGCAGGGGGGAACGAGCAGTACTTC.

As to this clone: Additional DNA sequences in this sample encode the identical CDR3. The chain uses TRBV18 and TRBJ1-2, with TRBD1 identical over 8 bases. The V segment lost 6 bases and the J segment 2 bases; nucleotides outside the gene matches: 5. The CDR3 runs 14 residues. Germline V gives CDR1 KGHSH, CDR2 LQKENI. In DNA, the CDR3 is TGTGCCAGCTCCCCGACAGGGGCGAACTATGGCTACACCTTC. Amino acids: CASSPTGANYGYTF.

This sequence joins TRBV6-5 and TRBJ1-3; no clear D gene. CDR1 is MNHEY, CDR2 SVGAGI, per germline. There are 13 residues in the CDR3. V lost 5 bases and J lost 3, with 8 bases in between. Written as DNA, the CDR3 is TGTGCCAGCAGTCCCCGCAGTGGAAACACCATATATTTT. Amino acid sequence: CASSPRSGNTIYF.

The CDR3: CASSAGGSGTDTQYF. The DNA for the CDR3 is TGCGCCAGCAGCGCAGGGGGCAGTGGTACAGATACGCAGTATTTT. The V and J genes are TRBV5-1 and TRBJ2-3, with TRBD1 identical over 8 bases. CDR1 is SGHRS, CDR2 YFSETQ, per germline. The V and J ends lost 4 bases and 3 bases, in that order; junction bases with no gene match: 7. The CDR3 is 15 amino acids.

The CDR3 DNA reads as TGTGCCAGCAGTGTCATTCGGGGACTAGCAACCGAGCAGTACTTC. This encodes CASSVIRGLATEQYF. The chain uses TRBV25-1 and TRBJ2-7; 9 bases are shared with TRBD2. The CDR3 is made up of 15 amino acids. Germline CDR1 reads MGHDK; CDR2 reads SYGVNS. Trimming took 4 bases from V and 6 from J; bases not matched to a gene: 10.

V gene TRBV6-5 combines with J gene TRBJ2-2; 8 bases map to TRBD2. Germline V gene data show CDR1 as MNHEY and CDR2 as SVGAGI. The CDR3 is 13 amino acids. Trimming cost V 10 bases and J 0 bases; bases outside gene matches: 1. The chain's CDR3 is CATLAANTGELFF. Written as DNA, the CDR3 is TGTGCCACACTAGCGGCGAACACCGGGGAGCTGTTTTTT.

V is TRBV7-2 and J is TRBJ1-3; 7 bases align to TRBD1. CDR1 SGHTA and CDR2 FQGNSA come from the germline V gene. The length of the CDR3 is 17 residues. With 2 bases clipped from V and 2 bases from J, the junction kept 9 bases outside the gene matches. This chain's CDR3 is CASSLKTGRLAGNTIYF. The DNA of the CDR3 is TGTGCCAGCAGCTTAAAGACAGGGCGTCTTGCTGGAAACACCATATATTTT.

The J gene is TRBJ1-1, the V gene TRBV5-5; 9 nucleotides match TRBD1. The CDR3 covers 15 residues. V lost 7 bases, J lost 0 bases, and 7 bases stayed unmatched. Germline V lookup: CDR1 SGHKS, CDR2 YYEKEE (reference sequence). The CDR3, as DNA: TGTGCCAGCGGGGACAGGGCCTTTTTGAACACTGAAGCTTTCTTT. Its translation: CASGDRAFLNTEAFF. The entire variable domain, with the rest obtained from reference TRBV5-5 and TRBJ1-1, is as follows: DAGVTQSPTHLIKTRGQQVTLRCSPISGHKSVSWYQQVLGQGPQFIFQYYEKEERGRGNFPDRFSARQFPNYSSELNVNALLLGDSALYLCASGDRAFLNTEAFFGQGTRLTVV.

The chain is built from TRBV6-2 or TRBV6-3 and TRBJ1-6; tentative D call: TRBD1 (5 bases). Trimming pared 2 bases from V and 8 bases from J, leaving 13 bases between. The germline CDR1 and CDR2 sequences are MNHEY and SVGEGT. The CDR3 is made up of 15 amino acids. CDR3 sequence: CASSYSRARDSPLHF. Written as DNA, the CDR3 is TGTGCCAGCAGTTACAGCCGGGCCAGGGATTCACCCCTCCACTTT.

This clone has just a few counts. This chain uses TRBV30 with TRBJ1-1, with 8 bases that match TRBD1. Germline-derived CDR1 and CDR2 are GTSNPN and SVGIG (reference sequence). The V gene end was trimmed by 5 bases and the J gene end by 4 bases; junction bases not matched to a gene: 6. The CDR3 runs to 13 residues. CDR3 sequence: CAWDRGAGTEAFF. The CDR3 DNA follows: TGTGCCTGGGACAGGGGTGCAGGCACTGAAGCTTTCTTT.

This rearrangement joins TRBV14 to TRBJ1-6, with D possibly being TRBD1 (5 bases). The length of the CDR3 is 16 residues. The V end lost 1 base, the J end lost 2 bases, and 9 bases lay between the germline ends. From germline, CDR1 is SGHDN and CDR2 FVKESK. CDR3 sequence (DNA): TGTGCCAGCAGCCAAGGTCTCAGGGCCTATAATTCACCCCTCCACTTT. Translating gives CASSQGLRAYNSPLHF.

V and J are TRBV7-2 and TRBJ1-1; D unclear. This CDR3 is built from 14 residues. The V end was cut by 0 bases, the J end by 4 bases, with 9 bases between. In germline, CDR1 is SGHTA, CDR2 FQGNSA. CDR3 loop: CASSLAGGVTEAFF. DNA of the CDR3: TGTGCCAGCAGCTTAGCTGGAGGCGTCACTGAAGCTTTCTTT.

V gene TRBV18 combines with J gene TRBJ1-5, with D hard to call. In germline, CDR1 is KGHSH, CDR2 LQKENI. V was pared by 0 bases and J by 9 bases, with 15 bases between. The CDR3 has 15 amino acids. CDR3 in DNA: TGTGCCAGCTCACCACCCGGTCAGCGGGGTTGGCCCCAGCATTTT. Its translation is CASSPPGQRGWPQHF. Variable domain in full (rest from reference TRBV18 and TRBJ1-5): NAGVMQNPRHLVRRRGQEARLRCSPMKGHSHVYWYRQLPEEGLKFMVYLQKENIIDESGMPKERFSAEFPKEGPSILRIQQVVRGDSAAYFCASSPPGQRGWPQHFGDGTRLSIL.

This clone showed up just once. The chain couples TRBV21-1 to TRBJ1-2; the table's TRBD1 call for D was not verified on the DNA. TRBV21-1 is tagged as a pseudogene. CDR3 length equals 16 residues. The CDR3 sequence is CASSVFGGRGLEGYTF. The CDR3 nucleotides read TGTGCCAGCAGCGTTTTCGGAGGCAGGGGATTGGAGGGCTACACCTTC.